The clone carrying this T cell receptor beta chain has more than one count but fewer than ten. The antigen remains undetermined. These data come from a study of T cell repertoires in cytomegalovirus infection. Findings and caveats of the study: Within the response measured ex vivo, HLA-C-restricted CMV-specific TCR beta clonotypes were dominant.

TCRdb reprocessed the reads via MiXCR and lists one record per CDR3 protein. The data hold some 920,000 distinct CDR3 sequences, with about 33% observed a single time. The material was cultured CD8+ T cells from PBMCs, obtained from culture after CMV antigen stimulation. The clonotype was recovered from a human donor in good health (CMV status not recorded). Some clones in this sample may be carry-over from other donors' samples.

CDR3 in amino acids: CSEFPGLAGNTGELFF. CDR3 in DNA: TGCAGCGAATTTCCGGGACTAGCGGGGAACACCGGGGAGCTGTTTTTT. V and J are TRBV29-1 and TRBJ2-2, with 12 bases aligning to TRBD2. V trimming: 7 bases; J trimming: 1 base; junction bases outside the gene matches: 7. Germline values: CDR1 SQVTM, CDR2 ANQGSEA. There are 16 residues in the CDR3.